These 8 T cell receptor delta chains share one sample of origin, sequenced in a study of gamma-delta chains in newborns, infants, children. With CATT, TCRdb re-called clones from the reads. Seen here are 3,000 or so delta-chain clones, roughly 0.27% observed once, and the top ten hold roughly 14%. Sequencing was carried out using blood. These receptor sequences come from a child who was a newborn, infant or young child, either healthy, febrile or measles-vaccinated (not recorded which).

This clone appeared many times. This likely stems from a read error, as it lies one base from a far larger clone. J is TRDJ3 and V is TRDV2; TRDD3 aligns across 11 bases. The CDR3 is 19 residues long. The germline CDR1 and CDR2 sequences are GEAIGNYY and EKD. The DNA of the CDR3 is TGTGCCCGTGACACCTGGGGGATACAGGTCTCCTGGGACACCCGACAGATGTTTTTC. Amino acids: CARDTWGIQVSWDTRQMFF.

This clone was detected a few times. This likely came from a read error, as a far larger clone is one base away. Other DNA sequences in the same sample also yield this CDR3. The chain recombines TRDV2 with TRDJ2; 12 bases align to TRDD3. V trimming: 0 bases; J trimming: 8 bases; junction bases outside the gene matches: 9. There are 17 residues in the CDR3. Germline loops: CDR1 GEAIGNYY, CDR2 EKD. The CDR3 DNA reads TGTGCCTGTGACACCCTACTGGGGGATACACCCACGGCACAACTCTTCTTT. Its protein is CACDTLLGDTPTAQLFF.

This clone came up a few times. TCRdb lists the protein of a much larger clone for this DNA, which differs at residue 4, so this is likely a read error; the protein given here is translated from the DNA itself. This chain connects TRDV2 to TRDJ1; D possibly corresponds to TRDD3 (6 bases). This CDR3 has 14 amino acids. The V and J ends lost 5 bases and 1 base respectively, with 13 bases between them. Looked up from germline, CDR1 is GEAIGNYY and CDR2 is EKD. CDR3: CACVKLGGTDKLIF. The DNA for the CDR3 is TGTGCCTGTGTCAAGTTGGGGGGCACCGATAAACTCATCTTT.

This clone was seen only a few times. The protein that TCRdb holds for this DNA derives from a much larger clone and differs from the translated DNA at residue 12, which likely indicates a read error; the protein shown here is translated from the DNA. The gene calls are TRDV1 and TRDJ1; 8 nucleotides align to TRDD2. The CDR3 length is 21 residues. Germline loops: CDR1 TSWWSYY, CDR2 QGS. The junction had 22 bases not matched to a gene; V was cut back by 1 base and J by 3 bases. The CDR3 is CALGEQFSSYGCGYLSDKLIF. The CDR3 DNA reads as TGTGCTCTTGGGGAACAATTCTCTTCCTACGGCTGTGGATATCTCTCCGATAAACTCATCTTT.

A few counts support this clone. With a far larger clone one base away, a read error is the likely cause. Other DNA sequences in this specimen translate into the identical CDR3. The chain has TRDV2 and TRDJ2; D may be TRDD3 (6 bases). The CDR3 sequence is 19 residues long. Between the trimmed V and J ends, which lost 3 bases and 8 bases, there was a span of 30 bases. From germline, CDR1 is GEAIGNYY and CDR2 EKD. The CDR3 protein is CACDPIERDKYEDTAQLFF. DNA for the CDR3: TGTGCCTGTGACCCTATAGAGAGGGATAAATACGAGGACACGGCACAACTCTTCTTT.

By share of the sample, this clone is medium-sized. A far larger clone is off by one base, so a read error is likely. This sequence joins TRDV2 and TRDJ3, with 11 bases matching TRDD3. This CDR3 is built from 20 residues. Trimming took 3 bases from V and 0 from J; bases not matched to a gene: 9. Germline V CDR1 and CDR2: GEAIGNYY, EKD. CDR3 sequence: CACDSPVGGYVSWDTRQMFF. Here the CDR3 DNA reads TGTGCCTGTGACTCTCCCGTTGGGGGATACGTCTCCTGGGACACCCGACAGATGTTTTTC.

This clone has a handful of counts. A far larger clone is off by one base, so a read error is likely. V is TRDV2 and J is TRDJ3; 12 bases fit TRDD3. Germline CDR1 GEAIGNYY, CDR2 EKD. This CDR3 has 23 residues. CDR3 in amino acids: CACGTLDVLGDTKASWDTRQMFF. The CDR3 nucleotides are TGTGCCTGTGGCACCCTTGATGTACTGGGGGATACTAAGGCCTCCTGGGACACCCGACAGATGTTTTTC.

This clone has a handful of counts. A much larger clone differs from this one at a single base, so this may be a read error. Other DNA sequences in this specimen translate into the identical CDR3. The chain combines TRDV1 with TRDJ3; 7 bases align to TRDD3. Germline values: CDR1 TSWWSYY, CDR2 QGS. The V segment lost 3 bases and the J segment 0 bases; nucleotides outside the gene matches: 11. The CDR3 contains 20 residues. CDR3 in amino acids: CALGERTWGPPSWDTRQMFF. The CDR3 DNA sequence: TGTGCTCTTGGGGAGCGAACCTGGGGGCCCCCCTCCTGGGACACCCGACAGATGTTTTTC.